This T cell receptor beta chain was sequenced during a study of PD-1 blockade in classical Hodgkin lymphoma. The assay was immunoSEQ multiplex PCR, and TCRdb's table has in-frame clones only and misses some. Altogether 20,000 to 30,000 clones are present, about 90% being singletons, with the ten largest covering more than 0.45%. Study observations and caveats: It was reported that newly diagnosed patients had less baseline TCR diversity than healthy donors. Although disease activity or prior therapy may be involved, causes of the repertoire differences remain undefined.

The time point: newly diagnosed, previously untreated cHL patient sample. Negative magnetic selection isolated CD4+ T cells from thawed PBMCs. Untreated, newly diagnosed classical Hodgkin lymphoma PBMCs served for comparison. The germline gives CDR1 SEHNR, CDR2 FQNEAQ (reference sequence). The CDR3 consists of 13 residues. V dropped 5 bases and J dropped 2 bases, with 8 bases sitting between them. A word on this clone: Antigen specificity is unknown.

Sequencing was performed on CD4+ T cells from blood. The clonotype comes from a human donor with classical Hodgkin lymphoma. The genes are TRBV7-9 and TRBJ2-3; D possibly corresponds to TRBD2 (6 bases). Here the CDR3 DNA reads TGTGCCAGCAGCGGGGGGACCACAGATACGCAGTATTTT. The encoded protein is CASSGGTTDTQYF.